The rows below give T cell receptor beta chains drawn from one sample of a study of T-cell reconstitution after alpha-beta-depleted transplantation in children. Via MiXCR, TCRdb re-called the PCR reads, giving one row per CDR3 protein. The data show 200,000 to 250,000 distinct CDR3 sequences, with approximately 10% seen just once and 5% to 7% held by the top ten. The sequencing used PBMCs from the stem cell graft donor, collected from the stem cell graft. The receptors shown here come from a human donor who donated a stem cell graft to a child with acute lymphoblastic leukemia. The CDR3 runs from the conserved cysteine through the conserved F or W. Fields, in order: D gene, clone size, J gene, V gene, CDR3 protein, CDR3 DNA. D genes are given only for firm matches. The size field is filled for only some rows; it gives once, few, many or a size class.

>TRBD1|many|TRBJ1-4|TRBV12-3/TRBV12-4
CASSSTVGTDNEKLFF
TGTGCCAGCAGTTCTACGGTAGGGACAGACAATGAAAAACTGTTTTTT
>-|-|TRBJ2-7|TRBV19
CASSPPHNSYEQYF
TGTGCCAGTAGTCCCCCACATAACTCCTACGAGCAGTACTTC
>TRBD1|many|TRBJ2-7|TRBV3-1
CASSLRTGGYEQYF
TGTGCCAGCAGCCTTCGGACAGGGGGCTACGAGCAGTACTTC
>TRBD1|-|TRBJ1-2|TRBV5-1
CASSPWTGVDGYTF
TGCGCCAGCAGCCCCTGGACAGGGGTCGATGGCTACACCTTC
>-|few|TRBJ1-2|TRBV13
CASSFYPYGYTF
TGTGCCAGCAGCTTTTATCCCTATGGCTACACCTTC
>TRBD1|many|TRBJ2-7|TRBV6-2/TRBV6-3
CASNPGQGVYEQYF
TGTGCCAGCAACCCGGGACAGGGTGTCTACGAGCAGTACTTC
>-|few|TRBJ2-5|TRBV7-9
CASSPPGSGAKETQYF
TGTGCCAGCAGCCCCCCGGGTAGCGGCGCAAAAGAGACCCAGTACTTC
>-|-|TRBJ1-5|TRBV18
CASSGGDYSNQPQHF
TGTGCCAGCTCAGGCGGTGACTATAGCAATCAGCCCCAGCATTTT
>-|-|TRBJ2-1|TRBV5-1
CASSLGGSANEQFF
TGCGCCAGCAGCCTGGGGGGTAGCGCCAATGAGCAGTTCTTC
>-|many|TRBJ1-3|TRBV19
CASSMDRTLRRMAGNTIYF
TGTGCCAGTAGTATGGACCGGACCCTAAGAAGGATGGCGGGAAACACCATATATTTT
>TRBD2|-|TRBJ2-1|TRBV4-2
CASSHEGTSVDNEQFF
TGTGCCAGCAGCCATGAAGGGACTAGCGTCGACAATGAGCAGTTCTTC
>-|many|TRBJ2-7|TRBV29-1
CSARQNSYEQYF
TGCAGCGCGAGACAGAATTCCTACGAGCAGTACTTC
>-|few|TRBJ2-3|TRBV27
CASLTTWTWGADTQYF
TGTGCCAGCCTTACCACGTGGACATGGGGGGCAGATACGCAGTATTTT
>-|-|TRBJ2-7|TRBV6-6
CASSYHDAEQYF
TGTGCCAGCAGTTACCATGACGCCGAGCAGTACTTC
>-|-|TRBJ1-3|TRBV4-2
CASSQDEGAGNTIYF
TGTGCCAGCAGCCAAGACGAGGGTGCAGGAAACACCATATATTTT
>-|-|TRBJ1-1|TRBV19
CASSTRGEAFF
TGTGCCAGTAGTACCAGAGGTGAAGCTTTCTTT
>TRBD1|many|TRBJ2-7|TRBV2
CASRGQGAYEQYF
TGTGCCAGCAGGGGACAGGGTGCCTACGAGCAGTACTTC
>-|-|TRBJ1-2|TRBV10-2
CASSDGPSIYGYTF
TGCGCCAGCAGTGACGGACCCTCCATCTATGGCTACACCTTC
>-|-|TRBJ1-1|TRBV6-2/TRBV6-3
CASSARDDEAFF
TGTGCCAGCAGTGCGCGGGACGATGAAGCTTTCTTT
>-|few|TRBJ1-5|TRBV5-5
CASSFGVDQPQHF
TGTGCCAGCAGCTTTGGAGTCGATCAGCCCCAGCATTTT
>TRBD1|-|TRBJ2-3|TRBV2
CASSGTGGRADTQYF
TGTGCCAGCAGTGGGACAGGGGGTCGGGCAGATACGCAGTATTTT
>TRBD1|-|TRBJ2-7|TRBV27
CASSRQGPSYEQYF
TGTGCCAGCAGCAGACAGGGTCCCTCCTACGAGCAGTACTTC
>-|many|TRBJ1-4|TRBV6-1
CATARSRNEKLFF
TGTGCCACCGCGAGGTCGCGGAATGAAAAACTGTTTTTT
>TRBD1|many|TRBJ1-4|TRBV20-1
CSVASGTGNEKLFF
TGCAGTGTCGCCTCCGGGACAGGGAATGAAAAACTGTTTTTT
>-|few|TRBJ1-1|TRBV7-9
CASSLSPANTEAFF
TGTGCCAGCAGCTTAAGTCCAGCAAACACTGAAGCTTTCTTT
>TRBD1|many|TRBJ2-7|TRBV4-1
CASSSNLIGTGGFEQYF
TGCGCCAGCAGCAGTAACTTAATCGGGACAGGGGGTTTTGAGCAGTACTTC
>-|many|TRBJ2-7|TRBV20-1
CSAGLQGNEQYF
TGCAGTGCTGGACTACAGGGAAACGAGCAGTACTTC
>-|few|TRBJ1-5|TRBV7-9
CASSFWGRDQPQHF
TGTGCCAGCAGCTTTTGGGGGAGAGATCAGCCCCAGCATTTT
>-|many|TRBJ2-2|TRBV4-2
CASSPRSGTNTGELFF
TGTGCCAGCAGCCCTAGATCGGGGACGAACACCGGGGAGCTGTTTTTT
>-|few|TRBJ1-1|TRBV11-2
CASSLGGFPLNTEAFF
TGTGCCAGCAGCTTAGGAGGTTTTCCACTGAACACTGAAGCTTTCTTT
>-|many|TRBJ1-4|TRBV12-3/TRBV12-4
CASSRADRPNEKLFF
TGTGCCAGCAGTAGGGCGGACCGCCCGAATGAAAAACTGTTTTTT
>-|many|TRBJ1-1|TRBV10-3
CAISGGEGLEAFF
TGTGCCATCAGTGGCGGGGAGGGGTTAGAAGCTTTCTTT
>-|-|TRBJ2-7|TRBV5-6
CASRPSQTSYEQYF
TGTGCCAGCAGACCGTCTCAAACCTCCTACGAGCAGTACTTC
>-|few|TRBJ2-2|TRBV5-1
CASSLSKGTGELFF
TGCGCCAGCAGCTTGAGTAAGGGAACCGGGGAGCTGTTTTTT
>TRBD1|few|TRBJ1-1|TRBV29-1
CSVEGQGATEAFF
TGCAGCGTTGAGGGACAGGGGGCGACTGAAGCTTTCTTT
>TRBD1|many|TRBJ1-2|TRBV7-2
CASSSRQGAVGYTF
TGTGCCAGCAGCTCCCGACAGGGGGCGGTAGGCTACACCTTC
>TRBD1|once|TRBJ2-3|TRBV13
CASSSGQGVDTQYF
TGTGCCAGCAGCTCTGGACAGGGAGTAGATACGCAGTATTTT
>TRBD2|many|TRBJ2-1|TRBV6-5
CASSYLSGGRDNEQFF
TGTGCCAGCAGTTACCTGAGCGGGGGAAGGGACAATGAGCAGTTCTTC
>-|many|TRBJ2-7|TRBV2
CASGAYEQYF
TGTGCCTCGGGGGCCTACGAGCAGTACTTC
>TRBD1|few|TRBJ2-5|TRBV5-1
CASSAGTGQETQYF
TGCGCCAGCAGCGCCGGGACAGGACAAGAGACCCAGTACTTC
>-|-|TRBJ1-1|TRBV10-3
CAIRGGGVNTEAFF
TGTGCCATCAGGGGCGGGGGTGTGAACACTGAAGCTTTCTTT
>-|few|TRBJ1-5|TRBV10-3
CAISEGFNQPQHF
TGTGCCATCAGTGAAGGGTTTAATCAGCCCCAGCATTTT
>-|-|TRBJ2-3|TRBV29-1
CSVELRGDTQYF
TGCAGCGTTGAATTGCGGGGCGATACGCAGTATTTT
>-|-|TRBJ2-1|TRBV6-1
CASSPKPRQINEQFF
TGTGCCAGCAGCCCCAAACCGAGGCAAATTAATGAGCAGTTCTTC
>-|few|TRBJ2-2|TRBV5-1
CASRLVGTGELFF
TGCGCCAGCAGACTAGTTGGCACCGGGGAGCTGTTTTTT
>TRBD1|-|TRBJ2-2|TRBV12-3/TRBV12-4
CASLGTVNTGELFF
TGTGCCAGCCTTGGGACAGTAAACACCGGGGAGCTGTTTTTT
>-|many|TRBJ1-4|TRBV18
CASSPPLGGREKLFF
TGTGCCAGCTCACCACCGCTCGGGGGAAGGGAAAAACTGTTTTTT
>TRBD2|-|TRBJ2-2|TRBV3-1
CATCQDGLAGGAGELFF
TGTGCCACCTGCCAAGATGGACTAGCGGGGGGTGCTGGGGAGCTGTTTTTT
>TRBD1|once|TRBJ2-6|TRBV27
CASSSGDRGWSGANVLTF
TGTGCCAGCAGTAGTGGGGACAGGGGGTGGTCGGGGGCCAACGTCCTGACTTTC
>-|many|TRBJ2-3|TRBV20-1
CSARTRSSTDTQYF
TGCAGTGCTAGGACACGCTCTAGCACAGATACGCAGTATTTT
>-|many|TRBJ2-7|TRBV20-1
CSARDLGRSSYEQYF
TGCAGTGCTAGAGATCTGGGCAGGAGCTCCTACGAGCAGTACTTC
>TRBD1|few|TRBJ2-5|TRBV6-5
CASSSAGTGQETQYF
TGTGCCAGCAGCTCAGCCGGGACAGGGCAAGAGACCCAGTACTTC
>TRBD2|-|TRBJ2-5|TRBV20-1
CSARDDLAGQWETQYF
TGCAGTGCTAGAGATGATCTAGCGGGCCAGTGGGAGACCCAGTACTTC
>-|many|TRBJ2-2|TRBV6-4
CASSDGGENTGELFF
TGTGCCAGCAGTGACGGTGGGGAGAACACCGGGGAGCTGTTTTTT
>-|many|TRBJ1-2|TRBV20-1
CSASRGPNYGYTF
TGCAGTGCTAGTCGGGGGCCTAACTATGGCTACACCTTC
>-|few|TRBJ2-1|TRBV3-1
CASSHGQFNEQFF
TGTGCCAGCAGCCACGGGCAGTTCAATGAGCAGTTCTTC
>-|few|TRBJ2-1|TRBV5-5
CASSFRLYDNEQFF
TGTGCCAGCAGCTTTAGGCTCTATGACAATGAGCAGTTCTTC
>TRBD2|few|TRBJ2-1|TRBV15
CATSRDHAGVSYNEQFF
TGTGCCACCAGCAGAGATCACGCGGGGGTCTCCTACAATGAGCAGTTCTTC
>TRBD2|-|TRBJ2-5|TRBV7-7
CASSSYSGGQETQYF
TGTGCCAGCAGCAGCTACAGCGGGGGGCAAGAGACCCAGTACTTC